These T cell receptor beta chains were read from a single sample in a study of a mutant IDH1 vaccine in newly diagnosed glioma. The assay was immunoSEQ multiplex PCR, and TCRdb's table has in-frame clones only and misses some. The table has roughly 13,000 clones, around 81% seen once. These receptors lack a known antigen. Source: PBMCs, taken from a glioma patient whose treatment included an IDH1 peptide vaccine. These TCRs come from a woman in her 40s with glioma. Both conserved end residues are part of each CDR3. Fields, in order: J gene, D gene, V gene, clone size, CDR3 DNA, CDR3 protein. The D gene is left open where the match is weak. Where a row states a size, it is once, few, many or the class of an expanded clone; other rows omit it.

J gene: TRBJ2-1; D gene: -; V gene: TRBV6-1; clone size: -; CDR3 DNA: TGTGCCAGCAGTGAAGGAGGCAGGAGCTACAATGAGCAGTTCTTC; CDR3 protein: CASSEGGRSYNEQFF
J gene: TRBJ2-1; D gene: -; V gene: TRBV10-2; clone size: -; CDR3 DNA: TGCGCCAGCAGTGCGGGAGTAGCGGTCAATGAGCAGTTCTTC; CDR3 protein: CASSAGVAVNEQFF
J gene: TRBJ2-3; D gene: TRBD2; V gene: TRBV5-1; clone size: -; CDR3 DNA: TGCGCCAGCAGCCCACTTAGCGGGGGAAGCACAGATACGCAGTATTTT; CDR3 protein: CASSPLSGGSTDTQYF
J gene: TRBJ1-1; D gene: -; V gene: TRBV29-1; clone size: -; CDR3 DNA: TGCAGCGTTGTTTTGGGCCCAGGGCTTAGAACTGAAGCTTTCTTT; CDR3 protein: CSVVLGPGLRTEAFF
J gene: TRBJ1-1; D gene: -; V gene: TRBV2; clone size: -; CDR3 DNA: TGTGCCAGCACGTCTTCTAGGGGGGCAAGCGCTGAAGCTTTCTTT; CDR3 protein: CASTSSRGASAEAFF
J gene: TRBJ1-1; D gene: -; V gene: TRBV7-2; clone size: -; CDR3 DNA: TGTGCCAGCACCATTCCCCGGACCAAATCGGACACTGAAGCTTTCTTT; CDR3 protein: CASTIPRTKSDTEAFF
J gene: TRBJ2-7; D gene: -; V gene: TRBV27; clone size: -; CDR3 DNA: TGTGCCAGCAGTTCTCCAGGGGTCGGCAGGAACGAGCAGTACTTC; CDR3 protein: CASSSPGVGRNEQYF
J gene: TRBJ2-3; D gene: -; V gene: TRBV5-5; clone size: -; CDR3 DNA: TGTGCCAGCAGCTTCGACAGCCCAGATACGCAGTATTTT; CDR3 protein: CASSFDSPDTQYF
J gene: TRBJ2-5; D gene: -; V gene: TRBV28; clone size: -; CDR3 DNA: TGTGCCAGCCGACGCCCGGGCGCTAGGAGGGAGACCCAGTACTTC; CDR3 protein: CASRRPGARRETQYF
J gene: TRBJ2-3; D gene: -; V gene: TRBV9; clone size: -; CDR3 DNA: TGTGCCAGCAGCGTAGGGGGGCCCGCAGATACGCAGTATTTT; CDR3 protein: CASSVGGPADTQYF
J gene: TRBJ1-1; D gene: TRBD1; V gene: TRBV19; clone size: -; CDR3 DNA: TGTGCCAGTAGTATAGGTTCAAGAGGGACAGTTAACACTGAAGCTTTCTTT; CDR3 protein: CASSIGSRGTVNTEAFF
J gene: TRBJ2-7; D gene: -; V gene: TRBV4-3; clone size: -; CDR3 DNA: TGCGCCAGCAGCCAGGGCGCGGGCGAGCAGTACTTC; CDR3 protein: CASSQGAGEQYF
J gene: TRBJ1-5; D gene: TRBD1; V gene: TRBV4-3; clone size: few; CDR3 DNA: TGCGCCAGCAGCCAAGATACCGGGACAGGACAGCCCCAGCATTTT; CDR3 protein: CASSQDTGTGQPQHF
J gene: TRBJ2-6; D gene: -; V gene: TRBV11-1; clone size: -; CDR3 DNA: TGTGCCAGCAAAAGGGATCGGACAACTGGGGCCAACGTCCTGACTTTC; CDR3 protein: CASKRDRTTGANVLTF
J gene: TRBJ1-1; D gene: -; V gene: TRBV27; clone size: -; CDR3 DNA: TGTGCCAGCAGTTTGGCGACACTGACCCCGAACACTGAAGCTTTCTTT; CDR3 protein: CASSLATLTPNTEAFF
J gene: TRBJ2-7; D gene: -; V gene: TRBV28; clone size: -; CDR3 DNA: TGTGCCAGCACCCGGGGGGCCGGCGAGCAGTACTTC; CDR3 protein: CASTRGAGEQYF
J gene: TRBJ1-5; D gene: -; V gene: TRBV7-8; clone size: -; CDR3 DNA: TGTGCCAGCAGCTCCGAAGCGTGGGTTAAGCTTCCCCAGCATTTT; CDR3 protein: CASSSEAWVKLPQHF
J gene: TRBJ1-2; D gene: -; V gene: TRBV15; clone size: -; CDR3 DNA: TGTGCCACCAGCAGAGTCTCGGGTAGCGGTGGCTACACCTTC; CDR3 protein: CATSRVSGSGGYTF
J gene: TRBJ2-3; D gene: TRBD1; V gene: TRBV5-8; clone size: once; CDR3 DNA: TGTGCCAGCAGCTTCGCGGACAGGAACACAGATACGCAGTATTTT; CDR3 protein: CASSFADRNTDTQYF
J gene: TRBJ1-5; D gene: -; V gene: TRBV27; clone size: -; CDR3 DNA: TGTGCCAGCAGTGTGAGGGAGCGACAGCCCCAGCATTTT; CDR3 protein: CASSVRERQPQHF
J gene: TRBJ2-7; D gene: -; V gene: TRBV7-6; clone size: -; CDR3 DNA: TGTGCCAGCAGCCCCGGTCGGGGCTCCTACGAGCAGTACTTC; CDR3 protein: CASSPGRGSYEQYF
J gene: TRBJ2-1; D gene: TRBD2; V gene: TRBV5-1; clone size: -; CDR3 DNA: TGCGCCAGCAGCTTGGTGCGGGGGGACTACAATGAGCAGTTCTTC; CDR3 protein: CASSLVRGDYNEQFF